This T cell receptor beta chain came from a study of identical twins. Study conclusions and caveats: Models predicted less out-of-frame TCR alpha sharing in monozygotic twins than was found. Conclusions leaned on cross-sectional statistical analysis and did not track the same donors over time. For cord blood, abundant beta clonotypes had fewer insertions, unlike memory repertoires, which showed none.

The CDR3 is made up of 13 amino acids. Germline V gene sequence: CDR1 SNHLY, CDR2 FYNNEI. With 3 bases removed from V and 1 base from J, the gap between germline ends came to 6 bases. In regard to this clonotype: Its antigen is currently unknown.

TCRdb reprocessed the 5' RACE reads with MiXCR, giving one entry per CDR3 protein. The sample shows hundreds of thousands of distinct CDR3 sequences, more than 9% of them seen only once. Another study also made use of these data, one on yellow fever vaccine responses in identical twins.

V is TRBV2 and J is TRBJ1-1; D gene uncertain. The sequence was collected from a young woman in good health. The source material was PBMCs. In nucleotides, the CDR3 is TGTGCCAGCAGTGAGCAGAAGAACACTGAAGCTTTCTTT. Residues: CASSEQKNTEAFF.